What follows are 26 T cell receptor beta chains derived from one specimen sequenced in a study of control samples from healthy donors and cancer patients. Data came from immunoSEQ multiplex PCR; TCRdb stores just in-frame clones and leaves some out. The top ten clones hold around 1.3% of a sample with about 170,000 clones, under 95% of them seen once. Sequencing input: blood. The receptors come from a woman between 18 and 29 years old in good health.

V gene TRBV19 combines with J gene TRBJ1-4; TRBD1 might be the D (5 bases). Trimming took off 4 bases at V and 5 bases at J, with 17 bases between the two ends. CDR1 and CDR2 from the germline V gene are LNHDA and SQIVND (reference sequence). The length of the CDR3 is 16 residues. In DNA, the CDR3 is TGTGCCAGTAGTACAGAGACCGGGACTTCGAATGAAAAACTGTTTTTT. Translating it yields CASSTETGTSNEKLFF.

The chain recombines TRBV9 with TRBJ2-1; D is perhaps TRBD1 or TRBD2 (7 bases each). The V end was cut by 6 bases, the J end by 8 bases, with 21 bases between. Germline V gene data show CDR1 as SGDLS and CDR2 as YYNGEE. The CDR3 extends over 15 amino acids. This chain's CDR3 is CASTLQGGPRDEQFF. The CDR3 nucleotides read TGTGCCAGCACCCTGCAGGGGGGGCCCCGGGATGAGCAGTTCTTC.

This clone has more than one count but fewer than ten. This chain links TRBV6-2 or TRBV6-3 with TRBJ1-5, with 10 bases matching TRBD1. The V and J ends lost 6 bases and 5 bases, in that order; junction bases with no gene match: 4. CDR1 and CDR2 from the germline V gene are MNHEY and SVGEGT. CDR3 length: 14 amino acids. The CDR3 nucleotides read TGTGCCAGCAGCCGACAGGGGGCTGATCAGCCCCAGCATTTT. This translates into CASSRQGADQPQHF.

The genes are TRBV5-4 and TRBJ2-3; D not certain. The V gene's germline CDR1 is SGHNT and CDR2 YYREEE (reference sequence). The CDR3 has 15 residues. With 4 bases removed from V and 0 bases from J, the gap between germline ends came to 12 bases. The CDR3, as DNA: TGTGCCAGCAGCCCGGGTGGATTTAGCACAGATACGCAGTATTTT. Encoded protein: CASSPGGFSTDTQYF.

CDR3 DNA sequence: TGTGCCAGCTCATCTGGACAGGGGGCGTCCTACGAGCAGTACTTC. Encoded protein: CASSSGQGASYEQYF. The chain employs TRBV18 and TRBJ2-7, with 11 bases that match TRBD1. This CDR3 is built from 15 residues. Trimming took 5 bases from V and 1 from J; bases not matched to a gene: 4. Germline V gives CDR1 KGHSH, CDR2 LQKENI.

CDR3 DNA sequence: TGCGCCAGCAGGGGGGACTGGCAAGAGACCCAGTACTTC. Translating it yields CASRGDWQETQYF. The chain combines TRBV10-2 with TRBJ2-5; D may be TRBD2 (6 bases). The germline CDR1 and CDR2 sequences are WSHSY and SAAADI. V dropped 6 bases and J dropped 2 bases, with 10 bases sitting between them. CDR3 length: 13 residues.

The chain links TRBV28 to TRBJ2-7; D is unclear. Germline V lookup: CDR1 MDHEN, CDR2 SYDVKM. The V end lost 6 bases, the J end lost 3 bases, and 15 bases lay between the germline ends. CDR3 length: 14 residues. The CDR3 region has the DNA TGTGCCAGCAGGCCTAAGGTTCAGTTCTACGAGCAGTACTTC. This translates into CASRPKVQFYEQYF.

The V and J genes are TRBV6-2 or TRBV6-3 and TRBJ2-3; D is perhaps TRBD1 (5 bases). Trimming pared 6 bases from V and 3 bases from J, leaving 13 bases between. In germline, CDR1 is MNHEY, CDR2 SVGEGT. The CDR3 consists of 14 residues. The CDR3 DNA follows: TGTGCCAGCAGCCGACCGTCAGGGACAGATACGCAGTATTTT. This translates into CASSRPSGTDTQYF.

This chain connects TRBV21-1 to TRBJ1-2. TRBV21-1 is a pseudogene. CDR3 length equals 15 residues. The CDR3: CASSKETGPLYGYTF. The CDR3 DNA reads as TGTGCCAGCAGCAAAGAGACCGGACCCCTTTATGGCTACACCTTC.

The gene calls are TRBV28 and TRBJ2-5; 7 bases are a match to TRBD1. CDR3 length equals 15 residues. V shed 3 bases and J 5 bases; nucleotides not matched to a gene: 9. Germline-derived CDR1 and CDR2 are MDHEN and SYDVKM. CDR3 residues: CASSFARGGGETQYF. CDR3 DNA sequence: TGTGCCAGCAGTTTTGCTAGAGGGGGCGGGGAGACCCAGTACTTC.

The genes are TRBV6-5 and TRBJ2-1, with no clear D. Germline V CDR1 and CDR2: MNHEY, SVGAGI. This CDR3 region has 14 residues. The V end was cut by 6 bases, the J end by 6 bases, with 15 bases between. CDR3 in amino acids: CASRDHRPPNEQFF. The CDR3 DNA follows: TGTGCCAGCAGGGACCACCGCCCCCCCAATGAGCAGTTCTTC.

CDR3 region: CASSGDGNSPLHF. CDR3 coding DNA: TGTGCCAGCAGCGGGGACGGAAATTCACCCCTCCACTTT. The rearrangement links TRBV7-9 to TRBJ1-6; D is perhaps TRBD1 (5 bases). Between the trimmed V and J ends, which lost 5 bases and 7 bases, there was a span of 9 bases. Germline V lookup: CDR1 SEHNR, CDR2 FQNEAQ (reference sequence). This CDR3 is 13 amino acids long.

The chain employs TRBV12-3 or TRBV12-4 and TRBJ2-7; 7 nucleotides match TRBD1. J lost 6 bases, V lost 4 bases, and 6 bases had no gene match. This CDR3 region has 13 residues. For the CDR3, the DNA is TGTGCCAGCAGTTCACTACAGGGGAGCGAGCAGTACTTC. Protein: CASSSLQGSEQYF.

This chain uses TRBV2 with TRBJ2-7; D is perhaps TRBD2 (5 bases). CDR1 is SNHLY, CDR2 FYNNEI, per germline. Trimming shortened V by 2 bases and J by 0 bases, and 11 bases separated the two germline ends. The CDR3 contains 15 residues. The DNA of the CDR3 is TGTGCCAGCAGTGAACTAGCCGGGGACTCCTACGAGCAGTACTTC. It encodes CASSELAGDSYEQYF.

The chain links TRBV7-2 to TRBJ2-1; 14 nucleotides line up with TRBD2. CDR3 length equals 18 residues. Germline-derived CDR1 and CDR2 are SGHTA and FQGNSA. The trim removed 4 bases at V and 0 bases at J, leaving 5 bases unmatched. The CDR3 is CASSSRGTSGSSYNEQFF. The CDR3 DNA reads as TGTGCCAGCAGCTCGCGGGGGACTAGCGGGAGCTCCTACAATGAGCAGTTCTTC.

V usage is TRBV7-9 and J usage is TRBJ2-7, with 9 nucleotides matching TRBD1. The germline CDR1 and CDR2 sequences are SEHNR and FQNEAQ (reference sequence). This CDR3 region has 14 residues. Germline trimming cut 5 bases from V and 4 bases from J; bases unmatched to any gene: 6. The CDR3 coding sequence is TGTGCCAGCAGCACCACAGGGGGCTCTTACGAGCAGTACTTC. Protein product: CASSTTGGSYEQYF. The complete variable domain, with remaining parts taken from reference TRBV7-9 and TRBJ2-7, reads DTGVSQNPRHKITKRGQNVTFRCDPISEHNRLYWYRQTLGQGPEFLTYFQNEAQLEKSRLLSDRFSAERPKGSFSTLEIQRTEQGDSAMYLCASSTTGGSYEQYFGPGTRLTVT.

This clone was observed a handful of times. This same CDR3 is encoded by further DNA sequences in the sample. V is TRBV18 and J is TRBJ1-1; D unclear. The ends were cut back, 6 bases at V and 0 bases at J, with 8 bases in the middle. Germline V gene data show CDR1 as KGHSH and CDR2 as LQKENI. CDR3 size: 13 residues. The CDR3 nucleotides are TGTGCCAGCTCTCCGGCGGTGAACACTGAAGCTTTCTTT. This translates into CASSPAVNTEAFF.

The chain employs TRBV4-1 and TRBJ1-4; D remains unclear. The V and J ends lost 2 bases and 6 bases respectively, with 16 bases between them. This CDR3 is 16 amino acids long. CDR1 MGHRA and CDR2 YSYEKL come from the germline V gene. CDR3 in amino acids: CASSQPLGWLDEKLFF. The DNA for the CDR3 is TGCGCCAGCAGCCAACCCCTGGGTTGGCTTGATGAAAAACTGTTTTTT.

The rearrangement uses TRBV5-1 and TRBJ2-7, with no clear D. Germline CDR1 and CDR2: SGHRS and YFSETQ. The CDR3 sequence is 13 residues long. V lost 2 bases and J lost 2, with 8 bases in between. The CDR3 DNA sequence: TGCGCCAGCAGCTTAAACAGAGCCTACGAGCAGTACTTC. It yields the protein CASSLNRAYEQYF.

CDR3 sequence: CASSPRVEEKLFF. CDR3 DNA sequence: TGTGCCAGCAGCCCTAGGGTGGAAGAAAAACTGTTTTTT. The chain joins TRBV28 to TRBJ1-4; no firm D call. In germline, CDR1 is MDHEN, CDR2 SYDVKM. The CDR3 is 13 amino acids. V lost 6 bases and J lost 8, with 13 bases in between.

The rearrangement joins TRBV29-1 to TRBJ1-1; D gene ambiguous. The CDR3 has 13 residues. Germline V CDR1 and CDR2: SQVTM, ANQGSEA. V was trimmed by 4 bases and J by 1 base, leaving 10 bases between them. In DNA form, the CDR3 reads TGCAGCGTTGTACGCGAAGGGAACACTGAAGCTTTCTTT. This sequence encodes CSVVREGNTEAFF. Full variable domain (remainder filled in from reference TRBV29-1 and TRBJ1-1): SAVISQKPSRDICQRGTSLTIQCQVDSQVTMMFWYRQQPGQSLTLIATANQGSEATYESGFVIDKFPISRPNLTFSTLTVSNMSPEDSSIYLCSVVREGNTEAFFGQGTRLTVV.

CDR3 in amino acids: CASSPLVSGTEAFF. In nucleotides, the CDR3 is TGTGCCAGCAGCCCCCTAGTCTCTGGCACTGAAGCTTTCTTT. The chain recombines TRBV11-2 with TRBJ1-1; no clear D gene. This CDR3 region has 14 residues. CDR1 and CDR2 from the germline V gene are SGHAT and FQNNGV. Trimming took off 5 bases at V and 4 bases at J, with 14 bases between the two ends.

This clone was seen just once. The DNA for the CDR3 is TGTGCCAGCAGCCCACTAGCGGTCTCCGAGCAGTACTTC. Translating gives CASSPLAVSEQYF. The gene calls are TRBV7-6 and TRBJ2-7; 8 bases map to TRBD2. This CDR3 is 13 amino acids long. V trimming: 5 bases; J trimming: 6 bases; junction bases outside the gene matches: 6. The V gene's germline CDR1 is SGHVS and CDR2 FNYEAQ.

J is TRBJ1-1 and V is TRBV7-9, with D unresolved. Germline V gene lookup returns CDR1 SEHNR and CDR2 FQNEAQ (reference sequence). V was trimmed by 2 bases and J by 5 bases, leaving 15 bases between them. This CDR3 comprises 15 residues. The CDR3 DNA sequence: TGTGCCAGCAGCTTAACGGACGGGGAACAAACTGAAGCTTTCTTT. Amino acids: CASSLTDGEQTEAFF.

This rearrangement joins TRBV6-5 to TRBJ2-3; 7 bases agree with TRBD2. V shed 0 bases, J shed 5 bases, and the junction held 5 bases outside the gene matches. Germline lookup yields CDR1 MNHEY and CDR2 SVGAGI. CDR3 length: 15 amino acids. In nucleotides, the CDR3 is TGTGCCAGCAGTTACTCTACCGGGGGGATAGATACGCAGTATTTT. It specifies CASSYSTGGIDTQYF.

The rearrangement joins TRBV28 to TRBJ2-5, with 16 bases matching TRBD2. The CDR3 sequence is 17 residues long. The junction had 9 bases not matched to a gene; V was cut back by 6 bases and J by 5 bases. From germline, CDR1 is MDHEN and CDR2 SYDVKM. The CDR3 DNA reads as TGTGCCAGCAGGCCCGGGACTAGCGGGAGGGCCCGGGAGACCCAGTACTTC. Protein product: CASRPGTSGRARETQYF.